This T cell receptor (beta chain) was observed in a study of cytomegalovirus exposure and HLA in healthy donors. At the level of the study: HLA-typed donors were the source of around 85 million unique TCRs held in an early data release. Regarding the study as a whole: Among the sequence variants, a highly shared cluster was likely an artifact of sequencing.

With regard to this clone: Its antigen is not known.

Primers: 60 Vbeta forward and 13 Jbeta reverse. The method was immunoSEQ multiplex PCR; TCRdb's version includes in-frame clones alone and lacks a portion of them. The sample consists of some 160,000 clones, approximately 80% of them appearing once. Germline V lookup: CDR1 GTSNPN, CDR2 SVGIG (reference sequence). The CDR3 is 14 amino acids. Trimming took 4 bases from V and 0 from J, leaving 12 bases between them. This rearrangement joins TRBV30 to TRBJ1-2, with no clear D. The sequence was obtained from a boy between 2 and 10 years old in good health and CMV-seronegative. Sequencing was carried out using PBMCs. The CDR3 loop reads CAWTLGGANYGYTF. The CDR3 nucleotides read TGTGCCTGGACTCTCGGAGGAGCTAACTATGGCTACACCTTC.